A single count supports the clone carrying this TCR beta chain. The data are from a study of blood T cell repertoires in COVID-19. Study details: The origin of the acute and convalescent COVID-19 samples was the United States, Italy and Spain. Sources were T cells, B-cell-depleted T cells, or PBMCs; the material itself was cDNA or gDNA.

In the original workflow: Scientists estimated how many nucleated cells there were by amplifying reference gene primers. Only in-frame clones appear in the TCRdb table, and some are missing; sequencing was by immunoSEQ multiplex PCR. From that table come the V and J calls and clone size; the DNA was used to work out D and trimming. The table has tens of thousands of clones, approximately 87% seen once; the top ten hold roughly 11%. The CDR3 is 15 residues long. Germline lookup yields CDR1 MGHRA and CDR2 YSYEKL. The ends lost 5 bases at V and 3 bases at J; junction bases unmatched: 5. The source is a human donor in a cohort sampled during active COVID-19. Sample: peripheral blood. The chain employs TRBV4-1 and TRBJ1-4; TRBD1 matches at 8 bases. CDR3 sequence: CASSEQGGSNEKLFF. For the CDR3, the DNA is TGCGCCAGCAGCGAACAGGGGGGATCTAATGAAAAACTGTTTTTT.